This T cell receptor beta chain was profiled in a study of patients and donors after allogeneic stem cell transplantation. MiXCR, run by TCRdb on the RT-PCR reads, gives a single entry per CDR3 protein. The table has 90,000 to 120,000 distinct CDR3 sequences, approximately 40% seen once; the top ten hold roughly 30%. The CDR3 runs to 14 residues. V gave up 5 bases and J gave up 2 bases; unmatched junction bases: 6. Per the germline V gene, CDR1 is MNHEY and CDR2 is SMNVEV (reference sequence). The gene calls are TRBV27 and TRBJ2-7, with 7 bases fitting TRBD2. The source is a human donor who was either an allogeneic HSCT recipient or a stem cell or donor lymphocyte infusion donor (not recorded which). It is not recorded whose cells these are; they may come from a transplant donor. The sample consisted of blood, either unsorted or a sorted T cell fraction (not recorded which). The chain's CDR3 is CASSPRAGPYEQYF. In DNA, the CDR3 is TGTGCCAGCAGTCCAAGAGCGGGGCCCTACGAGCAGTACTTC.